This T cell receptor (beta chain) comes out of a study of T cells in Graves' hyperthyroidism and ophthalmopathy. Criteria for exclusion of patients were uncontrolled infection, other autoimmune disease, pregnancy or lactation. Clinical symptoms, serum thyroxine, TRAb, thyroid ultrasound and orbital computed tomography informed diagnoses. Many counts were recorded for this clonotype. The CDR3 has 14 amino acids. V was trimmed by 10 bases and J by 7 bases, leaving 20 bases between them. TCR beta CDR3 region amplification was performed from RNA transcripts. In the first-round RT-PCR of the TCR CDR3, the HTBI primer set was used. TCRdb processed the multiplex PCR reads anew with MiXCR; each CDR3 protein has one entry. Of fewer than 900,000 distinct CDR3 sequences listed, roughly 15% are singletons.

This chain uses TRBV12-3 or TRBV12-4 with TRBJ2-1; D is uncertain. The sample taken for sequencing was blood. This TCR came from a man in his late teens or twenties with Graves' hyperthyroidism. The CDR3 DNA reads as TGTGCCATCACAAACTCTCTAGGGCTAAATGAGCAGTTCTTC. As protein: CAITNSLGLNEQFF.